Below, 7 T cell receptor beta chains from the same sample are listed, as sequenced in a study of blood T cell repertoires in COVID-19. TCRdb's table, derived via immunoSEQ multiplex PCR, lists solely in-frame clones and lacks some. Found here are around 200,000 clones, 87% of them singletons; the top ten hold under 2.5%. The sequenced material came from peripheral blood. The receptor source for this set is a man aged 35 to 55 with active or convalescent COVID-19.

V usage is TRBV4-1 and J usage is TRBJ2-3, with D possibly matching TRBD1 (5 bases). Germline assignment: CDR1 MGHRA and CDR2 YSYEKL. Trimming removed 4 bases at V and 0 bases at J, with 11 bases between. The CDR3 covers 15 residues. The CDR3, as DNA: TGCGCCAGCAGCCGCCAAGGGGCGAGCACAGATACGCAGTATTTT. Translated: CASSRQGASTDTQYF.

The chain combines TRBV5-1 with TRBJ2-1; TRBD1 is a possible D gene (6 bases). CDR1 SGHRS and CDR2 YFSETQ come from the germline V gene. The CDR3 runs to 18 residues. Trimming left V 4 bases short and J 2 bases short, with 22 bases between. The DNA for the CDR3 is TGCGCCAGCAGCCCGGGGACAAGCACTATACTTACCTACAATGAGCAGTTCTTC. Encoded protein: CASSPGTSTILTYNEQFF. Combining the CDR3 with reference TRBV5-1 and TRBJ2-1 gives the whole variable domain KAGVTQTPRYLIKTRGQQVTLSCSPISGHRSVSWYQQTPGQGLQFLFEYFSETQRNKGNFPGRFSGRQFSNSRSEMNVSTLELGDSALYLCASSPGTSTILTYNEQFFGPGTRLTVL.

The V call is TRBV2, the J call TRBJ1-5; possibly TRBD1 for D (6 bases). The CDR3 contains 14 residues. In germline, CDR1 is SNHLY, CDR2 FYNNEI. With 6 bases removed from V and 1 base from J, the gap between germline ends came to 10 bases. The CDR3 nucleotides read TGTGCCAGCAGAGGGGGAACGAGCAATCAGCCCCAGCATTTT. Translating it yields CASRGGTSNQPQHF.

The chain carries TRBV6-1 and TRBJ1-2, with 8 bases lining up with TRBD1. Unmatched junction bases numbered 14, after V lost 4 bases and J lost 4 bases. There are 17 residues in the CDR3. Germline CDR1 is MNHNS and CDR2 is SASEGT. The CDR3 sequence: CASSGPVVTGDFYGYTF. In DNA, the CDR3 is TGTGCCAGCAGTGGGCCAGTGGTGACAGGGGACTTCTATGGCTACACCTTC.

J is TRBJ1-2 and V is TRBV7-9; D is perhaps TRBD1 (5 bases). Trimming took 1 base from V and 4 from J, leaving 7 bases between them. The V gene's germline CDR1 is SEHNR and CDR2 FQNEAQ (reference sequence). The CDR3 loop spans 13 amino acids. The CDR3: CASSLGTTYGYTF. In DNA, the CDR3 is TGTGCCAGCAGCTTAGGGACAACCTATGGCTACACCTTC. The full variable domain, in which reference TRBV7-9 and TRBJ1-2 provide the parts outside the CDR3, is DTGVSQNPRHKITKRGQNVTFRCDPISEHNRLYWYRQTLGQGPEFLTYFQNEAQLEKSRLLSDRFSAERPKGSFSTLEIQRTEQGDSAMYLCASSLGTTYGYTFGSGTRLTVV.

The chain uses TRBV30 and TRBJ2-6; 8 bases fit TRBD2. CDR3 length: 15 amino acids. Per germline, CDR1 GTSNPN and CDR2 SVGIG (reference sequence). Losses at the gene ends were 1 base for V and 1 base for J; bases not matched to a gene: 0. CDR3 nucleotides: TGTGCCTGGAGTGCGGGAGGGTCTGGGGCCAACGTCCTGACTTTC. It encodes CAWSAGGSGANVLTF. Looking up the rest from reference TRBV30 and TRBJ2-6 gives the full variable domain: SQTIHQWPATLVQPVGSPLSLECTVEGTSNPNLYWYRQAAGRGLQLLFYSVGIGQISSEVPQNLSASRPQDRQFILSSKKLLLSDSGFYLCAWSAGGSGANVLTFGAGSRLTVL.

The chain has TRBV7-2 and TRBJ1-6; D remains ambiguous. CDR3 length: 17 amino acids. Germline CDR1 SGHTA, CDR2 FQGNSA. Trimming cost V 5 bases and J 5 bases, with 19 bases left between them. The CDR3 here is CASSPGRGRTDNSPLHF. The CDR3 DNA is TGTGCCAGCAGCCCGGGTCGGGGTCGGACGGATAATTCACCCCTCCACTTT.